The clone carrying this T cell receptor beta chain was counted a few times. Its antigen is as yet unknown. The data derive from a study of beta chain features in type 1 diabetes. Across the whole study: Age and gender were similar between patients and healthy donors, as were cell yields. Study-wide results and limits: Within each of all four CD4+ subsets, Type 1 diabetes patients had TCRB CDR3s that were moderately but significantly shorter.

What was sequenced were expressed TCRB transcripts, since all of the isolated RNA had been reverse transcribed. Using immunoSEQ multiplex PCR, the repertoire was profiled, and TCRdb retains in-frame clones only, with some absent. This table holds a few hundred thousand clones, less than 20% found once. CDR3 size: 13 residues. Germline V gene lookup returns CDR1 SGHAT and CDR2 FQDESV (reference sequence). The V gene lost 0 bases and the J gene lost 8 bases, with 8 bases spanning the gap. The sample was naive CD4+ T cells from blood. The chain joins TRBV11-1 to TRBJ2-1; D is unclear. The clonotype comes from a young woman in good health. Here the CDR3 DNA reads TGTGCCAGCAGCTTAGCCAGGTCGGATGAGCAGTTCTTC. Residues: CASSLARSDEQFF.